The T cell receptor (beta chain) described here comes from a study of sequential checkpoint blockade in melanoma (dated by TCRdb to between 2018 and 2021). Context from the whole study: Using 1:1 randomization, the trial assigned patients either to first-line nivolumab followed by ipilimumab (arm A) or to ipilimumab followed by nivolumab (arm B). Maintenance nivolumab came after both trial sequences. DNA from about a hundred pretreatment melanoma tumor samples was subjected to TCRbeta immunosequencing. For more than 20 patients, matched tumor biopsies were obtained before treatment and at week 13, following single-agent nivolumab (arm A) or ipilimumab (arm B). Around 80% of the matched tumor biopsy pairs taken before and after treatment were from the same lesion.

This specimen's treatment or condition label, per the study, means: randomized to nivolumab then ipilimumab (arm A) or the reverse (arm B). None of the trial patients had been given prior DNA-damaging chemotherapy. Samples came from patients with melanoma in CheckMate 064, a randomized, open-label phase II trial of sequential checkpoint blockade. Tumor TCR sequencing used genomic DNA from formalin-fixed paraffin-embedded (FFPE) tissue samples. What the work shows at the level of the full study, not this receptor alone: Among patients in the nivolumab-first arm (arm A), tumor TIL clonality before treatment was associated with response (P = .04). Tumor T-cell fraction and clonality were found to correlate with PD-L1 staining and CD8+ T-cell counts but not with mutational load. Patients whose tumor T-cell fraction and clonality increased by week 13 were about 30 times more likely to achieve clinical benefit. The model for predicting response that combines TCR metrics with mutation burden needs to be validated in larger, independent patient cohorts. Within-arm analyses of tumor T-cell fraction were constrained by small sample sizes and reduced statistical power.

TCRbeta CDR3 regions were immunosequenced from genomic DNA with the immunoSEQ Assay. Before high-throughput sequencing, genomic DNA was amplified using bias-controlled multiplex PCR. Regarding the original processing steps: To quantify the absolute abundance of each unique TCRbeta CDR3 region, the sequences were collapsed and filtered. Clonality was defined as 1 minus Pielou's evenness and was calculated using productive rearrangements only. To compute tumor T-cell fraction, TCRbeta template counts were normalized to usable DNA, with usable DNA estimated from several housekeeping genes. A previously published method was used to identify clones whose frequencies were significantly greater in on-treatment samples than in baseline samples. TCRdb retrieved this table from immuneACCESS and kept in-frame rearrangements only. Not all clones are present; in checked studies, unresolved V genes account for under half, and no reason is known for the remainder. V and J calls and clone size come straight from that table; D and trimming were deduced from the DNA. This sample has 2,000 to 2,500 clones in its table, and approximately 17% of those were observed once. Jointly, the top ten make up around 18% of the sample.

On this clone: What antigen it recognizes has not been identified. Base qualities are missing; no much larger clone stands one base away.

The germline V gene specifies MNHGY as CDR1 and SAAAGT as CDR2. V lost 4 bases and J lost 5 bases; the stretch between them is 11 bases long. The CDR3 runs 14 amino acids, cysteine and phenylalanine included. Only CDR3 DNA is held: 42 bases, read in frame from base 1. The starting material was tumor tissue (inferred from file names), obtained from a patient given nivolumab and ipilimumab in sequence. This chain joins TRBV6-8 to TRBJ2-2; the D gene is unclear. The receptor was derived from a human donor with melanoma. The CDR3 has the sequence CASSFFPQTGELFF. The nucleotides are TGTGCCAGCAGTTTTTTTCCTCAAACCGGGGAGCTGTTTTTT.